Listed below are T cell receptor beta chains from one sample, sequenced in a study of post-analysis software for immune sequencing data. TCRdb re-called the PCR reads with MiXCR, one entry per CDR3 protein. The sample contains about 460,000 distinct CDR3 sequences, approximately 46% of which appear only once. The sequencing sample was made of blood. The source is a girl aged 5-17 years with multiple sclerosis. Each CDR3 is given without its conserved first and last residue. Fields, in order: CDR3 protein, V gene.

ASSLTGSTTDTQY TRBV5-1
ASSSPALDTQY TRBV28
ASSQDPWGLADSYEQY TRBV4-1
ASSQTQRYGYT TRBV12-3/TRBV12-4
ASSFQGGINEQF TRBV27
ASSFEFEGQETQY TRBV12-3/TRBV12-4
ASSYSAGGNEQF TRBV6-5
SATGAYLSYEQY TRBV20-1
ASWDRVQPQH TRBV6-5
SARDDGAGGTEAF TRBV20-1
ASSLVIPGETQY TRBV12-3/TRBV12-4
SVGTSGKSNTQY TRBV29-1
ASSLNPWLSAPEQF TRBV12-3/TRBV12-4
ASSSWENTEAF TRBV11-2
ASSLSSGTINEQF TRBV7-2
SAGTAVAGELF TRBV29-1
ASRGQVNSPLH TRBV6-5
SVEDLGSRSYEQY TRBV29-1
ASSNRDSLIPYEQY TRBV6-6
ASSLGRPSNGYT TRBV5-1